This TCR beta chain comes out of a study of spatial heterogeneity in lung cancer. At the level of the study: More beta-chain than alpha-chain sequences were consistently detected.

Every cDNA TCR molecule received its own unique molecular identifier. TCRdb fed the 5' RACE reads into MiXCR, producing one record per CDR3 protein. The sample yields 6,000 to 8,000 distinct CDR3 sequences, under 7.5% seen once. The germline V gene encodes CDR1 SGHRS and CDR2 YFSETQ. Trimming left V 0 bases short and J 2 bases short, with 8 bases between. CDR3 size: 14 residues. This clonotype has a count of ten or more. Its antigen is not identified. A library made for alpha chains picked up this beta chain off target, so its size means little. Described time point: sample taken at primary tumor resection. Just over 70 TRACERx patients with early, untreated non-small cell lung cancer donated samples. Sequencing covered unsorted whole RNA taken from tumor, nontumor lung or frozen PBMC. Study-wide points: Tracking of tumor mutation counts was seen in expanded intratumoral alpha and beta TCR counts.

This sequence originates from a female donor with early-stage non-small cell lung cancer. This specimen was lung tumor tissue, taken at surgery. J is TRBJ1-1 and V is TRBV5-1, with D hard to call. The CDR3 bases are TGCGCCAGCAGCTTGGCAGGTCGTAACACTGAAGCTTTCTTT. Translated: CASSLAGRNTEAFF.